This is a list of T cell receptor beta chains from one sample in a study of CD8 T cells in ankylosing spondylitis. One entry per CDR3 protein, called by TCRdb with MiXCR from the 5' RACE reads. The sample consists of roughly 250,000 distinct CDR3 sequences, roughly 10% of them appearing once. Sequenced material: blood, either unsorted or a sorted T cell fraction (not recorded which). The receptors here all came from a male donor with ankylosing spondylitis or in good health (not recorded which). Each CDR3 is given with its conserved first and last residue. The order of the fields is clone size, D gene, V gene, J gene, CDR3 protein, CDR3 DNA. D genes are given only for firm matches. Size values are once, few and many counts, or a class for expanded clones, and some rows have none.

>-|TRBD1|TRBV10-3|TRBJ2-2
CAISLGQGATFNTGELFF
TGTGCCATCAGCCTAGGACAGGGGGCTACCTTTAACACCGGGGAGCTGTTTTTT
>many|-|TRBV19|TRBJ1-5
CASSSGWGTSNQPQHF
TGTGCCAGTAGTAGTGGATGGGGGACGAGCAATCAGCCCCAGCATTTT
>many|-|TRBV7-9|TRBJ1-1
CASSLGAGTAFF
TGTGCCAGCAGCTTAGGCGCAGGGACAGCTTTCTTT
>many|TRBD1|TRBV29-1|TRBJ2-3
CSVGPTGDNTDTQYF
TGCAGCGTTGGCCCTACAGGGGACAACACAGATACGCAGTATTTT
>-|-|TRBV29-1|TRBJ2-7
CSVSHLGEQYF
TGCAGCGTTTCCCATCTTGGCGAGCAGTACTTC
>many|TRBD1|TRBV5-1|TRBJ2-2
CASSLDRGNTGELFF
TGCGCCAGCAGCTTGGACAGGGGAAACACCGGGGAGCTGTTTTTT
>few|TRBD2|TRBV30|TRBJ2-3
CAWLQGLAGGPGNTQYF
TGTGCCTGGCTCCAGGGACTAGCGGGAGGTCCGGGGAATACGCAGTATTTT
>many|TRBD1|TRBV6-1|TRBJ2-7
CASSPRTGGSYEQYF
TGTGCCAGCAGTCCCCGGACAGGGGGCTCCTACGAGCAGTACTTC
>-|-|TRBV2|TRBJ2-7
CASSEALIAGRSYEQYF
TGTGCCAGCAGTGAAGCGCTTATTGCAGGAAGGTCCTACGAGCAGTACTTC
>-|-|TRBV6-1|TRBJ2-2
CASRDKPNTGELFF
TGTGCCAGCAGGGACAAACCGAACACCGGGGAGCTGTTTTTT
>few|TRBD1|TRBV11-1|TRBJ2-7
CASSRDRGGSYEQYF
TGTGCCAGCAGCCGGGACAGGGGTGGGTCCTACGAGCAGTACTTC
>few|-|TRBV7-2|TRBJ1-5
CASSSRTGSGQPQHF
TGTGCCAGCAGCTCGAGGACGGGGTCTGGCCAGCCCCAGCATTTT
>many|-|TRBV3-1|TRBJ2-3
CASSWTVSSTDTQYF
TGTGCCAGCAGCTGGACGGTTTCTAGCACAGATACGCAGTATTTT
>many|TRBD1|TRBV3-1|TRBJ2-7
CASSQRGQTYEQYF
TGTGCCAGCAGCCAACGGGGACAGACCTACGAGCAGTACTTC
>many|-|TRBV11-2|TRBJ2-1
CASSPAAGIHEQFF
TGTGCCAGCAGCCCCGCGGCGGGAATTCATGAGCAGTTCTTC
>many|TRBD2|TRBV30|TRBJ2-5
CAWSPPLAGEAGETQYF
TGTGCCTGGAGTCCCCCTTTAGCGGGAGAGGCGGGAGAGACCCAGTACTTC
>many|-|TRBV29-1|TRBJ2-2
CSVEDSVRTGLGTGELFF
TGCAGCGTTGAAGATTCCGTCCGGACCGGACTTGGGACCGGGGAGCTGTTTTTT
>-|-|TRBV7-2|TRBJ2-5
CASSFMGIRETQYF
TGTGCCAGCAGCTTCATGGGGATTAGGGAGACCCAGTACTTC
>many|-|TRBV12-5|TRBJ2-3
CASGLDPGGTQYF
TGTGCTAGTGGCCTTGATCCCGGGGGTACGCAGTATTTT
>-|-|TRBV12-3/TRBV12-4|TRBJ1-4
CASSLGEGMDEKLFF
TGTGCCAGCAGTTTAGGAGAGGGGATGGATGAAAAACTGTTTTTT
>-|TRBD1|TRBV12-3/TRBV12-4|TRBJ2-4
CASSLGTGGAVRNIQYF
TGTGCCAGCAGTTTAGGGACAGGGGGCGCAGTTAGGAACATTCAGTACTTC
>many|-|TRBV5-1|TRBJ1-5
CASSLDLDQPQHF
TGCGCCAGCAGCTTGGATTTGGATCAGCCCCAGCATTTT
>few|TRBD1|TRBV10-2|TRBJ2-7
CASIPDRGTYEQYF
TGCGCCAGCATTCCGGACAGGGGCACCTACGAGCAGTACTTC
>-|-|TRBV30|TRBJ1-1
CAWTSRGGGTEAFF
TGTGCCTGGACTTCGAGGGGAGGAGGGACTGAAGCTTTCTTT
>-|TRBD1|TRBV11-3|TRBJ2-2
CASTSKGASGELFF
TGTGCCAGCACTAGTAAGGGGGCGAGCGGGGAGCTGTTTTTT
>many|TRBD1|TRBV13|TRBJ1-1
CASSLGTGENTEAFF
TGTGCCAGCAGCCTTGGGACAGGCGAGAACACTGAAGCTTTCTTT
>many|TRBD1|TRBV5-1|TRBJ2-1
CASSHEGGQGSYNEQFF
TGCGCCAGCAGCCATGAAGGGGGACAGGGGTCCTACAATGAGCAGTTCTTC
>many|-|TRBV5-5|TRBJ1-1
CASSLEGAGTTEAFF
TGTGCCAGCAGCTTGGAAGGCGCAGGGACCACTGAAGCTTTCTTT
>-|-|TRBV30|TRBJ1-2
CAWGRDGGYTF
TGTGCCTGGGGCCGGGATGGTGGCTACACCTTC
>many|-|TRBV30|TRBJ2-2
CAWSVRDPGELFF
TGTGCCTGGAGTGTAAGGGACCCCGGGGAGCTGTTTTTT
>many|-|TRBV27|TRBJ2-3
CASSPDTAGLYTQYF
TGTGCCAGCAGCCCGGACACGGCTGGCCTGTATACGCAGTATTTT